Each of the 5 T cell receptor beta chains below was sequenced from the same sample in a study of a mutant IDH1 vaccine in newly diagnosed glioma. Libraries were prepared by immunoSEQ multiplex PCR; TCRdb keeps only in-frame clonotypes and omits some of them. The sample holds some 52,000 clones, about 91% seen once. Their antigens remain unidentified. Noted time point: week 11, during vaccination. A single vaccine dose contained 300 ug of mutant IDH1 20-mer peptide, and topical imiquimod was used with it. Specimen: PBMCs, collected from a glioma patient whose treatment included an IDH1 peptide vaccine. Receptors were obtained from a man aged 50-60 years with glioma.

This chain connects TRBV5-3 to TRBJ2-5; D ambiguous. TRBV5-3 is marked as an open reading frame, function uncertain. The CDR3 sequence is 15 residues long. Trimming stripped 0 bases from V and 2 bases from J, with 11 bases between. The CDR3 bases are TGTGCCAGAAGCTTGGGACGGAACGATCAAGAGACCCAGTACTTC. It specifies CARSLGRNDQETQYF.

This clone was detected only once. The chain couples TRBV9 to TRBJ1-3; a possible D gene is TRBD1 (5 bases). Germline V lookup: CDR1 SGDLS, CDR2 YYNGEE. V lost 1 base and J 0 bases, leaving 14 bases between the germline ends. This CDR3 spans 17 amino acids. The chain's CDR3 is CASSVSPGRISGNTIYF. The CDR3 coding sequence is TGTGCCAGCAGCGTATCTCCAGGGAGGATCTCTGGAAACACCATATATTTT.

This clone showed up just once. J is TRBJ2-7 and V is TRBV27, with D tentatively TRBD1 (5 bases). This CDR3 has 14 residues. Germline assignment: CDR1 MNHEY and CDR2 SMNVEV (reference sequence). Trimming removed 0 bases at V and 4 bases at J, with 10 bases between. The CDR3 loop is CASSLSPRVYEQYF. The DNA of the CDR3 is TGTGCCAGCAGTTTATCCCCCAGGGTTTACGAGCAGTACTTC.

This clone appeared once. The DNA for the CDR3 is TGTGCCAGCCGCGACAGGGCTGGCTACGAGCAGTACTTC. Its translation: CASRDRAGYEQYF. V is TRBV25-1 and J is TRBJ2-7, with 7 nucleotides matching TRBD1. Germline trimming cut 8 bases from V and 3 bases from J; bases unmatched to any gene: 7. Germline V CDR1 and CDR2: MGHDK, SYGVNS. The CDR3 has 13 residues.

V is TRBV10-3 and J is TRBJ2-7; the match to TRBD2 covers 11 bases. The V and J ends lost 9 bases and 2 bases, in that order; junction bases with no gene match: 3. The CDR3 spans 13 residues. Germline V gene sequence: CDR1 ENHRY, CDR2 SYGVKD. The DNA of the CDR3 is TGTGCCATTTCTAGCGGGAGGCCCTACGAGCAGTACTTC. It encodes CAISSGRPYEQYF.